Listed here are 17 T cell receptor beta chains from one sample, sequenced in a study of T cell clusters in autoimmune cytopenias. TRB was amplified by touch-down multiplex PCR, primer pools A and B combined. TCRdb re-called the multiplex PCR reads and shows each CDR3 protein once, DNA omitted. The sample includes 6,000 to 7,000 distinct CDR3 sequences. Roughly 40,000 genome equivalents of blood DNA were amplified for TRB. These data were also reused for a study on T cell repertoires in aging, cancer and after chemotherapy.

The specimen sequenced was peripheral blood. All receptors come from a human donor in good health.

V and J are TRBV10-3 and TRBJ1-3. CDR3 length equals 16 residues. CDR1 ENHRY and CDR2 SYGVKD come from the germline V gene. CDR3 amino acids: CAISERGTFSGNTIYF.

CDR3 protein: CATSDLGVAETQYF. The chain recombines TRBV24-1 with TRBJ2-5; TCRdb's D gene call, TRBD1, goes unchecked for lack of DNA. Germline V gives CDR1 KGHDR, CDR2 SFDVKD. There are 14 residues in the CDR3.

This clonotype ranks as medium-sized in terms of frequency. This chain joins TRBV29-1 and TRBJ2-1; the D gene TCRdb calls, TRBD1, cannot be checked with no DNA. CDR3 length equals 14 residues. Germline V gene sequence: CDR1 SQVTM, CDR2 ANQGSEA. CDR3 loop: CSLLGGRFGNEQFF.

V gene TRBV13 combines with J gene TRBJ2-7; as DNA is missing, the TRBD2 call by TCRdb cannot be tested. Per the germline V gene, CDR1 is PRHDT and CDR2 is FYEKMQ (reference sequence). CDR3 length equals 15 residues. The CDR3 spells CASSPERGLSYEQYF.

CDR3 sequence: CAWSGLGAYNEQFF. J is TRBJ2-1 and V is TRBV30; TCRdb's D gene call, TRBD1, goes unchecked for lack of DNA. CDR1 GTSNPN and CDR2 SVGIG come from the germline V gene (reference sequence). The CDR3 spans 14 residues.

The V and J genes are TRBV13 and TRBJ1-6; TCRdb designates TRBD1, a call that cannot be tested without DNA. Germline CDR1 PRHDT, CDR2 FYEKMQ (reference sequence). This CDR3 is built from 15 residues. The CDR3 region is CASSYPGTGSSPLHF.

The rearrangement joins TRBV19 to TRBJ2-1; no DNA is available, so the TRBD2 call from TCRdb remains unchecked. Germline CDR1 reads LNHDA; CDR2 reads SQIVND (reference sequence). The CDR3 contains 17 residues. CDR3 protein: CASSMGGLAEPQDEQFF.

The V call is TRBV6-6, the J call TRBJ2-1; the TCRdb D gene call, TRBD2, has no DNA to confirm it. CDR3 size: 16 residues. Germline CDR1 is MNHNY and CDR2 is SVGAGI (reference sequence). The CDR3 is CASSYRTSGRVDEQFF.

In terms of frequency, this clonotype is medium-sized. This CDR3 reads CASSISSGRREQYF. The chain employs TRBV19 and TRBJ2-7; the TCRdb D gene call, TRBD2, has no DNA to confirm it. Looked up from germline, CDR1 is LNHDA and CDR2 is SQIVND (reference sequence). CDR3 size: 14 residues. Full variable domain (remainder filled in from reference TRBV19 and TRBJ2-7): DGGITQSPKYLFRKEGQNVTLSCEQNLNHDAMYWYRQDPGQGLRLIYYSQIVNDFQKGDIAEGYSVSREKKESFPLTVTSAQKNPTAFYLCASSISSGRREQYFGPGTRLTVT.

The CDR3 spells CASSSDRNNEQFF. The chain links TRBV5-4 to TRBJ2-1. The CDR3 is made up of 13 amino acids. Germline CDR1 reads SGHNT; CDR2 reads YYREEE (reference sequence).

The rearrangement links TRBV13 to TRBJ2-7; TCRdb's D gene call, TRBD1, goes unchecked for lack of DNA. The length of the CDR3 is 14 residues. Germline V lookup: CDR1 PRHDT, CDR2 FYEKMQ (reference sequence). CDR3 residues: CASSSRTGEGEQYF.

CDR3 loop: CASSVSPASYNEQFF. The rearrangement uses TRBV6-1 and TRBJ2-1; TCRdb's assignment of TRBD1 cannot be checked, as there is no DNA. The germline V gene encodes CDR1 MNHNS and CDR2 SASEGT. CDR3 length equals 15 residues.

This clonotype is medium-sized by frequency. The chain couples TRBV29-1 to TRBJ1-1. The CDR3 covers 12 residues. CDR1 is SQVTM and CDR2 is ANQGSEA in the germline V gene. The CDR3 sequence is CSASPWNTEAFF.

This clonotype registers medium-sized by frequency. The V call is TRBV18, the J call TRBJ2-2; TCRdb selects TRBD1, and the lack of DNA leaves this call unchecked. In germline, CDR1 is KGHSH, CDR2 LQKENI. The CDR3 consists of 17 residues. CDR3 region: CASSPRTGGASAGELFF.

The J gene is TRBJ2-2, the V gene TRBV5-6. Germline values: CDR1 SGHDT, CDR2 YYEEEE. The CDR3 loop spans 14 amino acids. The CDR3: CASSFLSNTGELFF. Full variable domain (remainder filled in from reference TRBV5-6 and TRBJ2-2): DAGVTQSPTHLIKTRGQQVTLRCSPKSGHDTVSWYQQALGQGPQFIFQYYEEEERQRGNFPDRFSGHQFPNYSSELNVNALLLGDSALYLCASSFLSNTGELFFGEGSRLTVL.

The chain links TRBV6-1 to TRBJ2-3; without DNA, the TCRdb call of TRBD1 cannot be checked. This CDR3 is 15 amino acids long. Germline CDR1 is MNHNS and CDR2 is SASEGT. The CDR3 sequence is CASRAGGISSGTQYF.

The chain is built from TRBV27 and TRBJ1-1; TCRdb's assignment of TRBD1 cannot be checked, as there is no DNA. Germline V gives CDR1 MNHEY, CDR2 SMNVEV (reference sequence). The CDR3 is 15 residues long. CDR3 region: CASSPLGQRNTEAFF.